These 16 T cell receptor beta chains were sequenced from one sample in a study of cytomegalovirus exposure and HLA in healthy donors. PCR used 60 Vbeta primers and 13 Jbeta primers. Clones were sequenced by immunoSEQ multiplex PCR, and TCRdb holds only the in-frame ones, with some missing. The sample lists 95,000 to 110,000 clones; 82% were seen once. The sequenced sample consisted of PBMCs. Receptors originate from a man under 40 in good health and CMV-seropositive.

The chain uses TRBV5-1 and TRBJ1-5, with D perhaps TRBD1 (6 bases). CDR1 is SGHRS and CDR2 is YFSETQ in the germline V gene. Trimming shortened V by 0 bases and J by 3 bases, and 16 bases separated the two germline ends. CDR3 size: 17 residues. DNA of the CDR3: TGCGCCAGCAGCTTGGACGCGCAGGGGACTAACAATCAGCCCCAGCATTTT. It specifies CASSLDAQGTNNQPQHF.

The chain recombines TRBV11-3 with TRBJ1-1, with D hard to call. V was trimmed by 5 bases and J by 0 bases, leaving 7 bases between them. The CDR3 has 13 amino acids. Germline V gene data show CDR1 as SGHNT and CDR2 as YENEEA. CDR3 nucleotide sequence: TGTGCCAGCAGCCTCCCTTTGAACACTGAAGCTTTCTTT. This codes for CASSLPLNTEAFF.

The rearrangement joins TRBV16 to TRBJ1-2, with 9 bases identical to TRBD1. Unmatched junction bases numbered 7, after V lost 2 bases and J lost 6 bases. The germline V gene has CDR1 KGHSY and CDR2 FQNENV. There are 15 residues in the CDR3. CDR3 loop: CASSQLSGTGNGYTF. The CDR3 DNA reads TGTGCCAGCAGCCAACTAAGCGGGACAGGGAATGGCTACACCTTC.

This sequence joins TRBV19 and TRBJ2-1; TRBD2 matches at 10 bases. Germline CDR1 is LNHDA and CDR2 is SQIVND (reference sequence). This CDR3 comprises 13 residues. After removal of 10 bases from V and 4 bases from J, the junction contained 4 bases not matched to a gene. CDR3 sequence (DNA): TGTGCCACCAGGACTAGCGGATACAATGAGCAGTTCTTC. Translating it yields CATRTSGYNEQFF.

This chain uses TRBV18 with TRBJ2-2; 7 positions agree with TRBD1. Germline values: CDR1 KGHSH, CDR2 LQKENI. The CDR3 has 16 amino acids. The ends lost 3 bases at V and 2 bases at J; junction bases unmatched: 6. This CDR3 reads CASSPQTGTNTGELFF. CDR3 sequence (DNA): TGTGCCAGCTCACCTCAGACAGGGACAAACACCGGGGAGCTGTTTTTT.

This sequence joins TRBV7-8 and TRBJ2-5, with 7 positions matching TRBD1. V lost 1 base and J lost 4; bases outside the gene matches: 9. Germline V gives CDR1 SGHVS, CDR2 FQNEAQ. The CDR3 runs 16 residues. Here the CDR3 reads CASSLGGETGRETQYF. CDR3 DNA: TGTGCCAGCAGCTTAGGAGGCGAGACAGGGAGAGAGACCCAGTACTTC. Full variable domain (rest looked up from reference TRBV7-8 and TRBJ2-5): GAGVSQSPRYKVAKRGQDVALRCDPISGHVSLFWYQQALGQGPEFLTYFQNEAQLDKSGLPSDRFFAERPEGSVSTLKIQRTQQEDSAVYLCASSLGGETGRETQYFGPGTRLLVL.

In this sample, this clone turned up once. This sequence joins TRBV7-9 and TRBJ1-5; D gene uncertain. Trimming pared 5 bases from V and 11 bases from J, leaving 10 bases between. The CDR3 is 11 amino acids. Germline V CDR1 and CDR2: SEHNR, FQNEAQ (reference sequence). The CDR3, as DNA: TGTGCCAGCAGCCCCGAGGTGACCCAGCATTTT. Translated, it gives CASSPEVTQHF.

The J gene is TRBJ2-7, the V gene TRBV27, with a weak D call TRBD1 (5 bases). Germline V gene sequence: CDR1 MNHEY, CDR2 SMNVEV (reference sequence). Deletions cut 3 bases from V and 0 bases from J, with 12 bases between. CDR3 size: 15 residues. The CDR3 sequence is CASSLVPDSSYEQYF. CDR3 coding DNA: TGTGCCAGCAGTTTGGTTCCTGACAGCTCCTACGAGCAGTACTTC.

This chain uses TRBV5-4 with TRBJ2-3, with D possibly being TRBD2 (6 bases). The germline V and J ends were trimmed by 4 bases and 8 bases, with 8 bases remaining between them. In germline, CDR1 is SGHNT, CDR2 YYREEE (reference sequence). This CDR3 contains 11 residues. CDR3 sequence reads: CASSRSGTQYF. CDR3 in DNA: TGTGCCAGCAGCCGTAGCGGTACGCAGTATTTT.

The chain recombines TRBV5-4 with TRBJ2-5; possible D gene TRBD2, 5 bases. Germline loops: CDR1 SGHNT, CDR2 YYREEE (reference sequence). The V and J ends lost 3 bases and 1 base respectively, with 7 bases between them. The CDR3 is 13 residues long. For the CDR3, the DNA is TGTGCCAGCAGCTCTCGGGGCCAAGAGACCCAGTACTTC. It codes for CASSSRGQETQYF. Drawing the rest from reference TRBV5-4 and TRBJ2-5, the complete variable domain is ETGVTQSPTHLIKTRGQQVTLRCSSQSGHNTVSWYQQALGQGPQFIFQYYREEENGRGNFPPRFSGLQFPNYSSELNVNALELDDSALYLCASSSRGQETQYFGPGTRLLVL.

This clone has just one count. This rearrangement joins TRBV7-2 to TRBJ2-2; no definite D call. Trimming removed 4 bases at V and 7 bases at J, with 7 bases between. CDR3 length: 12 amino acids. From germline, CDR1 is SGHTA and CDR2 FQGNSA. The CDR3 DNA reads TGTGCCAGCAGCTCGCAACACGGGGAGCTGTTTTTT. Translated: CASSSQHGELFF.

The chain employs TRBV29-1 and TRBJ2-1; 9 positions match TRBD2. From germline, CDR1 is SQVTM and CDR2 ANQGSEA. J gave up 4 bases and V 6 bases, and 7 bases lay outside the gene matches. This CDR3 region has 14 residues. CDR3 nucleotide sequence: TGCAGCGTCGGGGCGGGGGGGGCTTACAATGAGCAGTTCTTC. This encodes CSVGAGGAYNEQFF.

This rearrangement joins TRBV6-6 to TRBJ1-1; 11 bases agree with TRBD1. Germline CDR1 reads MNHNY; CDR2 reads SVGAGI (reference sequence). The CDR3 contains 14 residues. V trimming: 6 bases; J trimming: 3 bases; junction bases outside the gene matches: 3. CDR3 loop: CASRDRGQDTEAFF. The CDR3 DNA reads as TGTGCCAGCAGGGACAGGGGGCAGGACACTGAAGCTTTCTTT.

The genes are TRBV13 and TRBJ1-1, with D maybe TRBD1 (5 bases). The CDR3 length is 13 residues. From germline, CDR1 is PRHDT and CDR2 FYEKMQ (reference sequence). The ends were cut back, 0 bases at V and 8 bases at J, with 10 bases in the middle. The CDR3 sequence: CASSLGAGWEAFF. CDR3 nucleotide sequence: TGTGCCAGCAGCTTAGGAGCAGGGTGGGAAGCTTTCTTT.

The chain couples TRBV19 to TRBJ1-6; TRBD1 matches at 7 bases. The CDR3 loop spans 15 amino acids. Germline assignment: CDR1 LNHDA and CDR2 SQIVND (reference sequence). V was pared by 6 bases and J by 10 bases, with 12 bases of the junction left unmatched. Written as DNA, the CDR3 is TGTGCCAGTAGCCTCGGGACAGTTTATGAGTCACCCCTCCACTTT. This sequence encodes CASSLGTVYESPLHF.

The V and J genes are TRBV7-9 and TRBJ1-1, with D unclear. Deletions cut 5 bases from V and 7 bases from J, with 5 bases between. Germline loops: CDR1 SEHNR, CDR2 FQNEAQ (reference sequence). CDR3 length equals 10 residues. The CDR3 loop reads CASSHNEAFF. Here the CDR3 DNA reads TGTGCCAGCAGCCACAATGAAGCTTTCTTT.